Listed below are T cell receptor beta chains from one sample, sequenced in a study of T cells in Graves' hyperthyroidism and ophthalmopathy. MiXCR, applied by TCRdb to the multiplex PCR reads, yields one record per CDR3 protein. The sample holds roughly 300,000 distinct CDR3 sequences, less than 30% seen once. Sequencing used blood. The receptor set was obtained from a man aged 40-49 years with Graves' hyperthyroidism that later progressed to Graves' ophthalmopathy. Both conserved end residues are trimmed from each CDR3.

TRBV14,11,ASSQDRDTEAF
TRBV29-1,10,SALTGGETQY
TRBV12-3/TRBV12-4,12,ATGTSGAPHEQY
TRBV28,12,ASSLTGSGTEAF
TRBV11-2,12,ASSHNTNSYEQY
TRBV2,8,ASQEYEQY
TRBV29-1,11,SVGRQTGTEAF
TRBV6-1,11,ASSAGTGSEQY
TRBV28,12,ASMVPGPGDGYT
TRBV7-9,12,ASSFHDRVHEQY
TRBV9,12,ASSVGQASYEQY
TRBV12-3/TRBV12-4,14,ASSLAALWDTGELF
TRBV3-1,11,ASSPDTTYEQY
TRBV7-8,10,ASSWGSGMAF
TRBV2,12,ASNSRANTGELF
TRBV6-5,15,ASSPGTSGRAQETQY
TRBV6-1,11,ASFRGRNTEAF
TRBV7-2,11,ASSLDIDSPLH
TRBV6-5,13,ASSYVSSGSYEQY
TRBV30,12,AWTTGVGNYGYT
TRBV7-2,14,ASSVGFRRAKNIQY
TRBV15,13,ATSSQSPGLAGEY
TRBV20-1,13,SAHSRRGGTDTQY
TRBV15,13,ATRAQGARNQPQH
TRBV5-1,11,ASSLERNTEAF
TRBV4-2,13,ASSQDWRDGYEQY
TRBV29-1,11,SVATGQVQPQH
TRBV10-3,11,AISAAGSGEQY
TRBV6-5,12,ASSRTMSSYEQY
TRBV4-2,14,ASSPRSASGTYEQY
TRBV6-1,13,ASSTPSSGSETQY
TRBV20-1,13,SASRGGAINYEQY
TRBV7-2,15,ASSLFIGGPAKNIQY
TRBV9,11,ASSPSPGNTIY
TRBV25-1,11,ASSEHPSRGLA
TRBV28,12,ASSRGQGRDGYT
TRBV6-1,11,ASSEMGQVPQH
TRBV7-2,12,ASSLGAGTETQY
TRBV6-1,14,ASSNTGGSRANVLT
TRBV7-2,13,ASSPEYPLSGEQY
TRBV28,12,ASSAPGTTYGYT
TRBV6-2/TRBV6-3,11,ASRQTGEDGYT
TRBV11-1,14,ASRPVPQGDLGELF
TRBV12-3/TRBV12-4,13,ATHKPGHSNYGYT
TRBV12-3/TRBV12-4,14,ASSSGGTAKNYGYT
TRBV12-3/TRBV12-4,17,ASSSGTSGGRRRTGELF
TRBV12-3/TRBV12-4,12,ASTQGAWNTEAF
TRBV7-2,13,ASSQRTGHTQPQH
TRBV6-1,12,AIRKPGQGQPQH
TRBV29-1,11,SVRDRVGTEAF
TRBV6-1,12,ASSLARALGGYT
TRBV20-1,13,SATGLNRPQETQY
TRBV12-3/TRBV12-4,13,ASSLTAGGLPEQY
TRBV10-3,12,AISESTNGETQY
TRBV2,12,ASSVWLARETQY
TRBV11-2,15,ASSPGPGGSNTYEQY